These 11 T cell receptor beta chains share one sample of origin, sequenced in a study of cytomegalovirus exposure and HLA in healthy donors (dated by TCRdb to 2015 to 2018). Receptors were amplified or captured by the immunoSEQ multiplex PCR assay. For the multiplex PCR, a mixture combining 60 forward primers for TCR Vbeta segments and 13 reverse primers for TCR Jbeta segments was used. The table was pulled from immuneACCESS by TCRdb, which kept in-frame rearrangements only. Such tables lose some clones; where checked, under half of the loss comes from unresolved V genes, and the rest has no known cause. This sample holds 100,000 to 150,000 clones; over 65% were observed only once. The ten biggest clones cover roughly 20% of the sample. Sequenced input: PBMCs. These receptors originate from a man between 18 and 29 years old in good health and CMV-seropositive.

The V call is TRBV9, the J call TRBJ2-6; D is perhaps TRBD2 (6 bases). V lost 2 bases and J lost 0, with 15 bases in between. Germline V lookup: CDR1 SGDLS, CDR2 YYNGEE. The CDR3 consists of 18 residues. CDR3 residues: CASSVVGEVNSGANVLTF. The CDR3 DNA is TGTGCCAGCAGCGTTGTAGGGGAGGTGAACTCTGGGGCCAACGTCCTGACTTTC.

V is TRBV9 and J is TRBJ2-5; no clear D. Germline lookup yields CDR1 SGDLS and CDR2 YYNGEE. The CDR3 extends over 16 amino acids. The V gene lost 4 bases and the J gene lost 3 bases, with 19 bases spanning the gap. CDR3 residues: CASSLHPSQPEETQYF. The CDR3 DNA reads TGTGCCAGCAGCTTACATCCCTCGCAACCCGAAGAGACCCAGTACTTC. Based on the CDR3 plus reference TRBV9 and TRBJ2-5, the full variable domain is DSGVTQTPKHLITATGQRVTLRCSPRSGDLSVYWYQQSLDQGLQFLIQYYNGEERAKGNILERFSAQQFPDLHSELNLSSLELGDSALYFCASSLHPSQPEETQYFGPGTRLLVL.

The chain uses TRBV2 and TRBJ1-4; D uncertain. The CDR3 extends over 15 amino acids. Trimming cost V 4 bases and J 5 bases, with 14 bases left between them. Germline-derived CDR1 and CDR2 are SNHLY and FYNNEI. The CDR3 sequence: CASSAEGSSNEKLFF. The CDR3 nucleotides are TGTGCCAGCAGTGCCGAGGGCTCCTCGAATGAAAAACTGTTTTTT.

The chain employs TRBV28 and TRBJ1-1; 7 positions match TRBD1. Germline V gene sequence: CDR1 MDHEN, CDR2 SYDVKM. J lost 5 bases, V lost 5 bases, and 5 bases had no gene match. The CDR3 runs to 13 residues. CDR3 nucleotides: TGTGCCAGCAGTCTAGACAGGGAAACTGAAGCTTTCTTT. It specifies CASSLDRETEAFF. Full variable domain (outside the CDR3, taken from reference TRBV28 and TRBJ1-1): DVKVTQSSRYLVKRTGEKVFLECVQDMDHENMFWYRQDPGLGLRLIYFSYDVKMKEKGDIPEGYSVSREKKERFSLILESASTNQTSMYLCASSLDRETEAFFGQGTRLTVV.

This clone was detected once. The chain employs TRBV7-6 and TRBJ2-5; 15 nucleotides match TRBD2. Unmatched junction bases numbered 9, after V lost 5 bases and J lost 5 bases. Looked up from germline, CDR1 is SGHVS and CDR2 is FNYEAQ. CDR3 length: 17 amino acids. CDR3 sequence: CASSPRTSGGADETQYF. The CDR3 coding sequence is TGTGCCAGCAGCCCAAGGACTAGCGGGGGGGCCGATGAGACCCAGTACTTC. The complete variable domain, with remaining parts taken from reference TRBV7-6 and TRBJ2-5, reads GAGVSQSPRYKVTKRGQDVALRCDPISGHVSLYWYRQALGQGPEFLTYFNYEAQQDKSGLPNDRFSAERPEGSISTLTIQRTEQRDSAMYRCASSPRTSGGADETQYFGPGTRLLVL.

This clone has just one count. This rearrangement joins TRBV13 to TRBJ2-7; 8 positions agree with TRBD2. The CDR3 is 15 residues long. Germline assignment: CDR1 PRHDT and CDR2 FYEKMQ (reference sequence). V dropped 1 base and J dropped 4; count of bases not matched to a gene: 6. The CDR3 loop is CASSLDSGGGYEQYF. The CDR3 DNA reads as TGTGCCAGCAGCTTAGATTCCGGGGGGGGTTACGAGCAGTACTTC.

This clone occurred once. This rearrangement joins TRBV19 to TRBJ2-1; weak D call: TRBD1 (5 bases). Trimming left V 2 bases short and J 8 bases short, with 16 bases between. Germline V gene sequence: CDR1 LNHDA, CDR2 SQIVND (reference sequence). The CDR3 runs 15 residues. In nucleotides, the CDR3 is TGTGCCAGTAGTATAATAGGGGTGGCTGTGGATGAGCAGTTCTTC. It codes for CASSIIGVAVDEQFF.

This chain uses TRBV6-5 with TRBJ2-5, with 7 bases identical to TRBD1. The CDR3 sequence is 13 residues long. Germline assignment: CDR1 MNHEY and CDR2 SVGAGI. With V trimmed by 8 bases and J by 2 bases, 5 bases remained unmatched. The CDR3 coding sequence is TGTGCCAGCCACGAACAGGGGCAAGAGACCCAGTACTTC. This codes for CASHEQGQETQYF.

This rearrangement joins TRBV7-9 to TRBJ2-7; 8 bases agree with TRBD1. With V trimmed by 5 bases and J by 5 bases, 8 bases remained unmatched. CDR1 SEHNR and CDR2 FQNEAQ come from the germline V gene (reference sequence). CDR3 length: 14 residues. In DNA form, the CDR3 reads TGTGCCAGCAGCAGCCGGGACAGGTACCACGAGCAGTACTTC. The encoded protein is CASSSRDRYHEQYF. Together with reference TRBV7-9 and TRBJ2-7, the CDR3 gives the full variable domain: DTGVSQNPRHKITKRGQNVTFRCDPISEHNRLYWYRQTLGQGPEFLTYFQNEAQLEKSRLLSDRFSAERPKGSFSTLEIQRTEQGDSAMYLCASSSRDRYHEQYFGPGTRLTVT.

The chain employs TRBV4-1 and TRBJ2-3; D ambiguous. The germline V and J ends were trimmed by 5 bases and 6 bases, with 3 bases remaining between them. The length of the CDR3 is 10 residues. Germline CDR1 reads MGHRA; CDR2 reads YSYEKL. CDR3 sequence: CASSSDTQYF. As DNA, the CDR3 is TGCGCCAGCAGCTCGGATACGCAGTATTTT.

CDR3 sequence (DNA): TGCGCCAGCAGCGACGACAGGGCTGTTGGCTACACCTTC. This codes for CASSDDRAVGYTF. The V gene is TRBV5-1, the J gene TRBJ1-2, with 7 nucleotides matching TRBD1. The CDR3 runs 13 residues. Trimming took 4 bases from V and 7 from J; bases not matched to a gene: 7. From germline, CDR1 is SGHRS and CDR2 YFSETQ.